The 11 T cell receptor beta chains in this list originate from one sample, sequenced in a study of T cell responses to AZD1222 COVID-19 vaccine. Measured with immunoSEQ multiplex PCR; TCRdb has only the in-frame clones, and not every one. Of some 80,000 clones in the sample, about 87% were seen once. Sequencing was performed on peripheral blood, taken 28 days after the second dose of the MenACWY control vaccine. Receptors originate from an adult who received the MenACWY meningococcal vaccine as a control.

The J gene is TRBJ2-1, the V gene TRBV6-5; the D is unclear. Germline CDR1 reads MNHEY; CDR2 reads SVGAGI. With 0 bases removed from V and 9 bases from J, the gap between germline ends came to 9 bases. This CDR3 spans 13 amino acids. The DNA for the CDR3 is TGTGCCAGCAGTTACTCGATTACGGGTGAGCAGTTCTTC. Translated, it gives CASSYSITGEQFF.

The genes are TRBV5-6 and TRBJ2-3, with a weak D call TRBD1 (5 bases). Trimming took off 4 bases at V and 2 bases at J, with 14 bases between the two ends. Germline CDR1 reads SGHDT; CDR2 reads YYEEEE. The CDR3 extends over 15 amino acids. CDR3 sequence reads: CASSRGAGYTDTQYF. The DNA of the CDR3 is TGTGCCAGCAGCCGAGGCGCAGGGTACACAGATACGCAGTATTTT.

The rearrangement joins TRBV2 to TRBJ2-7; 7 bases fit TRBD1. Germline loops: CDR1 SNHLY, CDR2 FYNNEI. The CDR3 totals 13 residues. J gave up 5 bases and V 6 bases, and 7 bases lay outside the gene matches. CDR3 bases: TGTGCCAGCAGCCCGACAGGGTTCCACGAGCAGTACTTC. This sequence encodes CASSPTGFHEQYF.

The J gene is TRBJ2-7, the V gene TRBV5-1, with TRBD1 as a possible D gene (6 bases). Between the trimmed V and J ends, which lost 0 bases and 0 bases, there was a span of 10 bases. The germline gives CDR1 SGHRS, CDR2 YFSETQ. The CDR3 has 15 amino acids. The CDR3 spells CASSLGDKSSYEQYF. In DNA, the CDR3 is TGCGCCAGCAGCTTGGGGGACAAGAGCTCCTACGAGCAGTACTTC.

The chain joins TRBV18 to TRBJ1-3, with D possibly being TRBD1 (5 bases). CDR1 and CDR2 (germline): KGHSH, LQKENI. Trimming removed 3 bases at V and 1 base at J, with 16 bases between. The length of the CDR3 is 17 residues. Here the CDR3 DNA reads TGTGCCAGCTCACCGATTGGCACAGGCTCATCTGGAAACACCATATATTTT. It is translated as CASSPIGTGSSGNTIYF. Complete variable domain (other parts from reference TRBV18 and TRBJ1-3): NAGVMQNPRHLVRRRGQEARLRCSPMKGHSHVYWYRQLPEEGLKFMVYLQKENIIDESGMPKERFSAEFPKEGPSILRIQQVVRGDSAAYFCASSPIGTGSSGNTIYFGEGSWLTVV.

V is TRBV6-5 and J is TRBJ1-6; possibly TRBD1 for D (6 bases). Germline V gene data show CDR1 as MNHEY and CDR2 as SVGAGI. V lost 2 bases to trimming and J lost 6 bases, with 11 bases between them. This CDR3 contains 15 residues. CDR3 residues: CASSYGQTFNSPLHF. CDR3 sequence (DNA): TGTGCCAGCAGTTACGGACAGACCTTTAATTCACCCCTCCACTTT.

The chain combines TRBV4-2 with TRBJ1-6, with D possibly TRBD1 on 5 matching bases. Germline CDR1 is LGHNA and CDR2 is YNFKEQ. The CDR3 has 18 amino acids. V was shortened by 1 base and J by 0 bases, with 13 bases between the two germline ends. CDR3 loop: CASSQGVRESSYNSPLHF. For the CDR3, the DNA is TGTGCCAGCAGCCAAGGTGTCAGGGAGAGCTCCTATAATTCACCCCTCCACTTT.

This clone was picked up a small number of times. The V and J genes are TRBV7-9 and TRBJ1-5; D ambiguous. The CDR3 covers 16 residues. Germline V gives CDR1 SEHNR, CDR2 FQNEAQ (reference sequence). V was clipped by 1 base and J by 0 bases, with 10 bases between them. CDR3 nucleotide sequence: TGTGCCAGCAGCTTAGGGGGAACCACTAGCAATCAGCCCCAGCATTTT. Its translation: CASSLGGTTSNQPQHF. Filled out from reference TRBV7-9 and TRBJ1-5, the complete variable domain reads DTGVSQNPRHKITKRGQNVTFRCDPISEHNRLYWYRQTLGQGPEFLTYFQNEAQLEKSRLLSDRFSAERPKGSFSTLEIQRTEQGDSAMYLCASSLGGTTSNQPQHFGDGTRLSIL.

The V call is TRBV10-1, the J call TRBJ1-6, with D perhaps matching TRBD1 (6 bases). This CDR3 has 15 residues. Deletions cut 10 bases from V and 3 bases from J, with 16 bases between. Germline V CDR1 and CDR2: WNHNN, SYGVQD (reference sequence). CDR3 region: CANLRGRYYNSPLHF. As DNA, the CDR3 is TGCGCCAACCTCAGGGGACGTTACTATAATTCACCCCTCCACTTT.

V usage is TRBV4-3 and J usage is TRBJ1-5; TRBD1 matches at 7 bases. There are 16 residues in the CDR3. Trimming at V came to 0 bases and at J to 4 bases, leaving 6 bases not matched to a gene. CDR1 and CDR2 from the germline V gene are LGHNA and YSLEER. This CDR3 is CASSQDKGAGNQPQHF. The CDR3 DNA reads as TGCGCCAGCAGCCAAGATAAGGGGGCAGGGAATCAGCCCCAGCATTTT.

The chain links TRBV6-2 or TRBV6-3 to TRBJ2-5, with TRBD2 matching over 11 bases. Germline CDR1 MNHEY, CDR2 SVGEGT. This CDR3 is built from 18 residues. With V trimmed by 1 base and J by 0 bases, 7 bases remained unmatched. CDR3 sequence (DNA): TGTGCCAGCAGTTACTTAGCGGGGGGGCGGACTTACCAAGAGACCCAGTACTTC. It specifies CASSYLAGGRTYQETQYF.